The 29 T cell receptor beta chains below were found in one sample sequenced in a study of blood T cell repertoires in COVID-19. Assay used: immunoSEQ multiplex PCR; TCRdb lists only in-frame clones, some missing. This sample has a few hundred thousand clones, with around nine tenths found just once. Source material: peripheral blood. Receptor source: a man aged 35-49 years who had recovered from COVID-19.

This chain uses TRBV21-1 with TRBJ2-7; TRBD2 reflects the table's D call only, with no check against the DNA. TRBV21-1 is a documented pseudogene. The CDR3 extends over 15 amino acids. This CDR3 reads CASSRTSETIYEQYF. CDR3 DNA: TGTGCCAGCAGTAGGACTAGCGAAACCATCTACGAGCAGTACTTC.

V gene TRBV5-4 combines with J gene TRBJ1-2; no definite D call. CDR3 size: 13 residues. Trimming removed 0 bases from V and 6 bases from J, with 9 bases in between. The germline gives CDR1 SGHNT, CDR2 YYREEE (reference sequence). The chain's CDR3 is CASSLGGNHGYTF. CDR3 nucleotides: TGTGCCAGCAGCTTGGGAGGGAATCATGGCTACACCTTC.

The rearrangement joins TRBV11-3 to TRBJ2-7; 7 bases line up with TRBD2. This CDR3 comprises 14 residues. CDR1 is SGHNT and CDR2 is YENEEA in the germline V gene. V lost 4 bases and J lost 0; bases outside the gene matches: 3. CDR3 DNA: TGTGCCAGCAGCTCCGGCGGGAGCTCCTACGAGCAGTACTTC. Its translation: CASSSGGSSYEQYF. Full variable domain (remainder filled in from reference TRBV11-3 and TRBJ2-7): EAGVVQSPRYKIIEKKQPVAFWCNPISGHNTLYWYLQNLGQGPELLIRYENEEAVDDSQLPKDRFSAERLKGVDSTLKIQPAELGDSAVYLCASSSGGSSYEQYFGPGTRLTVT.

The CDR3 DNA reads TGTGCCAGCAGTTACCCCCGGGAACCCTCCTACGAGCAGTACTTC. Amino acid sequence: CASSYPREPSYEQYF. This chain uses TRBV6-2 or TRBV6-3 with TRBJ2-7; weak D call: TRBD2 (5 bases). V lost 2 bases and J lost 0, with 11 bases in between. CDR3 size: 15 residues. Per germline, CDR1 MNHEY and CDR2 SVGEGT.

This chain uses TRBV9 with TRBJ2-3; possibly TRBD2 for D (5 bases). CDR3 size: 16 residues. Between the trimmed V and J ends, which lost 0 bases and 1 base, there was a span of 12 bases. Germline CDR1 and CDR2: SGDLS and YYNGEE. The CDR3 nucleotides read TGTGCCAGCAGCGTAGTTGGAAGGCGGGGCACAGATACGCAGTATTTT. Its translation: CASSVVGRRGTDTQYF.

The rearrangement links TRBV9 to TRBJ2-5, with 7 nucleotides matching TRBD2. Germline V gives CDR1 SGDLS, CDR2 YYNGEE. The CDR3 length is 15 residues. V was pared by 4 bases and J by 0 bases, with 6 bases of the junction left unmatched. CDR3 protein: CASSLSGAYQETQYF. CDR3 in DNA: TGTGCCAGCAGCCTGAGCGGGGCGTACCAAGAGACCCAGTACTTC. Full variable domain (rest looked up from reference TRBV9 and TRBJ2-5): DSGVTQTPKHLITATGQRVTLRCSPRSGDLSVYWYQQSLDQGLQFLIQYYNGEERAKGNILERFSAQQFPDLHSELNLSSLELGDSALYFCASSLSGAYQETQYFGPGTRLLVL.

Written as DNA, the CDR3 is TGTGCCAGCAGCATTAGCGGGATCTACAATGAGCAGTTCTTC. Protein: CASSISGIYNEQFF. V is TRBV9 and J is TRBJ2-1; the match to TRBD2 covers 8 bases. The CDR3 is 14 amino acids. V trimming: 4 bases; J trimming: 3 bases; junction bases outside the gene matches: 3. The germline V gene has CDR1 SGDLS and CDR2 YYNGEE.

The CDR3 nucleotides are TGTGCCAGCAGTGAGGCGGGGGGCAGCGATGAGCAGTTCTTC. Amino acid sequence: CASSEAGGSDEQFF. The chain joins TRBV6-4 to TRBJ2-1; 8 positions agree with TRBD2. The CDR3 spans 14 residues. V was clipped by 3 bases and J by 8 bases; unmatched bases: 6. Germline-derived CDR1 and CDR2 are MRHNA and SNTAGT.

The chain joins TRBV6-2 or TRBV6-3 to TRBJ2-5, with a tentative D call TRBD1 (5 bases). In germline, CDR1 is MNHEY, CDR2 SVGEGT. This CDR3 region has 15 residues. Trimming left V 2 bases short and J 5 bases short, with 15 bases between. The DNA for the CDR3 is TGTGCCAGCAGTTACCGCAGAACAGGCCTGGAGACCCAGTACTTC. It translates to CASSYRRTGLETQYF.

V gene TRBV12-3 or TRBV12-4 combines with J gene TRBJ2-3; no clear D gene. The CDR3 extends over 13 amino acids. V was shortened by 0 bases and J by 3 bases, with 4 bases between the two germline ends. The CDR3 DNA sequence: TGTGCCAGCAGTTTAGCCGGGACAGATACGCAGTATTTT. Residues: CASSLAGTDTQYF.

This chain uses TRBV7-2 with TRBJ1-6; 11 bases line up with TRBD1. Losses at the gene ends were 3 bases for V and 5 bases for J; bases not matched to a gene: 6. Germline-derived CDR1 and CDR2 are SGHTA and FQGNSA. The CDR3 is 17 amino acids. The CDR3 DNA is TGTGCCAGCAGCTTCGTAGGACAGGGGGCGAATAATTCACCCCTCCACTTT. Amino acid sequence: CASSFVGQGANNSPLHF.

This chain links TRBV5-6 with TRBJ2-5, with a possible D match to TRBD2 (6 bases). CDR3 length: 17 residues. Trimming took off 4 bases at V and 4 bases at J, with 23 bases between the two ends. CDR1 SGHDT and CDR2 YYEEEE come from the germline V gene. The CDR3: CASSPPPGLPEGETQYF. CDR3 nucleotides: TGTGCCAGCAGCCCCCCCCCAGGGCTCCCGGAGGGAGAGACCCAGTACTTC.

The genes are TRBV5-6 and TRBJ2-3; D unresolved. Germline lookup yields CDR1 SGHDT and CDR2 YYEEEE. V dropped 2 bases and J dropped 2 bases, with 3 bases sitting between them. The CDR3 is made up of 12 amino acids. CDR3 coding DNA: TGTGCCAGCAGCTTTAACACAGATACGCAGTATTTT. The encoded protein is CASSFNTDTQYF.

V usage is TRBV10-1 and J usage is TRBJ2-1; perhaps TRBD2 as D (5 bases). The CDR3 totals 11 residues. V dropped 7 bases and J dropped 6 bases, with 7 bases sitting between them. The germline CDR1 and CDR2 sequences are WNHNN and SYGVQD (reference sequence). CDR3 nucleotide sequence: TGCGCCAGCATAAGCGGCAATGAGCAGTTCTTC. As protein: CASISGNEQFF.

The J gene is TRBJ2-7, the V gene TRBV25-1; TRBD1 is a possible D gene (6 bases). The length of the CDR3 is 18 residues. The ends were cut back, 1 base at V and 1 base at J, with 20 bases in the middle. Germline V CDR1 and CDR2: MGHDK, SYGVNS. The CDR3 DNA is TGTGCCAGCAGTGAATTTAGAACCCGGCAGGGGAGTTCCTACGAGCAGTACTTC. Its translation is CASSEFRTRQGSSYEQYF.

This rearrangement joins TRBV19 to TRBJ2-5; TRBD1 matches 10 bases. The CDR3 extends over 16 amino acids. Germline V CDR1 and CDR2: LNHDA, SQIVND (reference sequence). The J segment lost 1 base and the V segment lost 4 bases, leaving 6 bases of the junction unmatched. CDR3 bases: TGTGCCAGTAGTACTCTGGGACAGGGGCTCCAAGAGACCCAGTACTTC. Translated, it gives CASSTLGQGLQETQYF. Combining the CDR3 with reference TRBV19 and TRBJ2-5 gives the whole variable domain DGGITQSPKYLFRKEGQNVTLSCEQNLNHDAMYWYRQDPGQGLRLIYYSQIVNDFQKGDIAEGYSVSREKKESFPLTVTSAQKNPTAFYLCASSTLGQGLQETQYFGPGTRLLVL.

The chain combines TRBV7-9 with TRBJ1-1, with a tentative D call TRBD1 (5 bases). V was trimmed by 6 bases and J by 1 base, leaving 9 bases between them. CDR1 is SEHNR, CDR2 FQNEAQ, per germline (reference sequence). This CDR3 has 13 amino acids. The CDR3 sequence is CASRETGNTEAFF. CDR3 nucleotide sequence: TGTGCCAGCAGAGAAACAGGGAACACTGAAGCTTTCTTT.

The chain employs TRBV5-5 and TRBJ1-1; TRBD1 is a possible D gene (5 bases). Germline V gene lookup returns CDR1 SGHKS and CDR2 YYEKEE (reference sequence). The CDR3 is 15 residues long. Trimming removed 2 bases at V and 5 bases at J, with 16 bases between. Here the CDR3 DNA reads TGTGCCAGCAGCTTCAGGGATAGGGCGGCGACTGAAGCTTTCTTT. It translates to CASSFRDRAATEAFF.

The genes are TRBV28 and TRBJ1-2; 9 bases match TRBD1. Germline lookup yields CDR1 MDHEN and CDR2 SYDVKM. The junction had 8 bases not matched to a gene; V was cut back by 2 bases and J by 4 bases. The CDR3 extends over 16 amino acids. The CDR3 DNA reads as TGTGCCAGCAGTTTACCGGTCCCGGGACAGGGCTATGGCTACACCTTC. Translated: CASSLPVPGQGYGYTF.

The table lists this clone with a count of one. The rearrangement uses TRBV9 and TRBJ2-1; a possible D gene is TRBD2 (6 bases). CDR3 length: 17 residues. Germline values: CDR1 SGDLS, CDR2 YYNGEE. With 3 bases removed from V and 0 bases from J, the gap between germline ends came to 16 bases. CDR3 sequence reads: CASSGARRDLSYNEQFF. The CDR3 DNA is TGTGCCAGCAGCGGGGCCAGGCGGGACCTCTCCTACAATGAGCAGTTCTTC. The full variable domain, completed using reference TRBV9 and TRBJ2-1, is DSGVTQTPKHLITATGQRVTLRCSPRSGDLSVYWYQQSLDQGLQFLIQYYNGEERAKGNILERFSAQQFPDLHSELNLSSLELGDSALYFCASSGARRDLSYNEQFFGPGTRLTVL.

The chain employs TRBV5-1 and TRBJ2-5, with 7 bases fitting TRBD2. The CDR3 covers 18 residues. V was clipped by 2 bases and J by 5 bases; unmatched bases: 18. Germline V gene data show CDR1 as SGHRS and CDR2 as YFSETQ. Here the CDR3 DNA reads TGCGCCAGCAGCTTCTTCCCCGGGACTAATTCCGCAGGGGAGACCCAGTACTTC. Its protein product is CASSFFPGTNSAGETQYF.

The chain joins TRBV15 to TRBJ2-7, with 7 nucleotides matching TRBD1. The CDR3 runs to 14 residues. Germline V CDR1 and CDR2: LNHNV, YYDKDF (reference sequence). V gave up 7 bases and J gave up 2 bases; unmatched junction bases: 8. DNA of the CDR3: TGTGCCACCAATTCCGGGACAGATGCCTACGAGCAGTACTTC. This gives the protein CATNSGTDAYEQYF.

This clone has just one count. The CDR3 spells CASSLESRSNQPQHF. The CDR3 coding sequence is TGTGCCAGCAGCTTAGAATCGCGGTCTAATCAGCCCCAGCATTTT. J is TRBJ1-5 and V is TRBV7-9; D gene uncertain. Germline-derived CDR1 and CDR2 are SEHNR and FQNEAQ (reference sequence). The CDR3 covers 15 residues. Trimming cost V 1 base and J 4 bases, with 11 bases left between them.

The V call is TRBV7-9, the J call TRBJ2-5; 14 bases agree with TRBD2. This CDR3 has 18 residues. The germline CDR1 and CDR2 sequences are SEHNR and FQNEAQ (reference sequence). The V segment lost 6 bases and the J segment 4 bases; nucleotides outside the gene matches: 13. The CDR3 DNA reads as TGTGCCAGCAGTTCCGGACTAGCGGGAGGTCCGCAAGTAGAGACCCAGTACTTC. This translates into CASSSGLAGGPQVETQYF.

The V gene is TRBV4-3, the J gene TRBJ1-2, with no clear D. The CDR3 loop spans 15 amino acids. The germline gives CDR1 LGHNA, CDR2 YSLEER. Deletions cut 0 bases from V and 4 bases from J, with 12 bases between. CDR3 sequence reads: CASSQDRLILYGYTF. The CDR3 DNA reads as TGCGCCAGCAGCCAAGACCGACTGATTCTCTATGGCTACACCTTC.

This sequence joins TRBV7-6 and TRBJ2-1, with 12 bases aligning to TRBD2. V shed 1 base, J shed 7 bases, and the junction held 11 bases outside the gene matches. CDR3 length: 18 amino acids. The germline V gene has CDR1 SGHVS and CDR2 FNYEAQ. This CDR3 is CASSLETSRLAGDNEQFF. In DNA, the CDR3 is TGTGCCAGCAGCTTAGAGACTTCCCGACTAGCGGGGGATAATGAGCAGTTCTTC.

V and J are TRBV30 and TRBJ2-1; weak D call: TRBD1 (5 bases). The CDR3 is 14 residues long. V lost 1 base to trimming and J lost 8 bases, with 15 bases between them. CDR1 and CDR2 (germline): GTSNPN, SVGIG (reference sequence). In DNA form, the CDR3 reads TGTGCCTGGAGTGAAGACGGTCTAGGGGATGAGCAGTTCTTC. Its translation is CAWSEDGLGDEQFF.

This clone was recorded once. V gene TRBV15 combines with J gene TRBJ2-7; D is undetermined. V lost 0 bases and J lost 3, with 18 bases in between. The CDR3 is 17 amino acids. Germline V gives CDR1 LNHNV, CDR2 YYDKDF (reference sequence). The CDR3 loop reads CATSRDLNPRYGYEQYF. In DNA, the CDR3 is TGTGCCACCAGCAGAGATCTAAACCCCAGGTACGGCTACGAGCAGTACTTC.

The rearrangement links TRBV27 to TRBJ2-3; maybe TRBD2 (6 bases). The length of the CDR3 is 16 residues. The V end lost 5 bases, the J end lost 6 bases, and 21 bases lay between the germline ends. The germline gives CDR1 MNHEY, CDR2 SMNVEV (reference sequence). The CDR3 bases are TGTGCCAGCAGTCAGAGACTAGGTCTATATAGGGATACGCAGTATTTT. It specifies CASSQRLGLYRDTQYF.